This T cell receptor (beta chain) was observed in a study of monozygotic twins with inflammatory bowel disease. Study results and limitations: Subtypes among T cells remained indistinguishable. IBD patients shared fewer clonotypes with others than healthy twins, especially with disease activity.

The CDR3 is made up of 14 amino acids. The germline V gene encodes CDR1 SQVTM and CDR2 ANQGSEA. Whole blood, unsorted for T cells, was the source of total RNA. TCRdb reanalyzed the 5' RACE reads, giving one entry per CDR3 protein sequence and no DNA. The table lists 350,000 to 400,000 distinct CDR3 sequences. To note about this clonotype: The antigen remains unidentified.

Specimen: blood. The receptor comes from a human donor with ulcerative colitis or Crohn's disease, or a healthy co-twin of an affected twin (not recorded which). V and J are TRBV29-1 and TRBJ2-5; the TCRdb D gene call, TRBD1, has no DNA to confirm it. CDR3 protein: CSVRDRGLVETQYF. The full variable domain, with the rest looked up from reference TRBV29-1 and TRBJ2-5, is SAVISQKPSRDICQRGTSLTIQCQVDSQVTMMFWYRQQPGQSLTLIATANQGSEATYESGFVIDKFPISRPNLTFSTLTVSNMSPEDSSIYLCSVRDRGLVETQYFGPGTRLLVL.